The sequence of this TCR beta chain was determined in a study of T cell changes during pregnancy in multiple sclerosis. Profiled with immunoSEQ multiplex PCR; TCRdb holds only in-frame clones, not every one. In the table there are more than 45,000 clones, 80% to 90% of which are singletons. This clone showed up just a few times. This material consisted of CD4+ T cells from peripheral blood mononuclear cells, taken in the second trimester of pregnancy. The source of this sequence is a female donor with multiple sclerosis, enrolled in a pregnancy study.

The DNA of the CDR3 is TGTGCCAGCAGCTTAGCGCGGTTGGCCAAGGGGGGGAGCACCGGGGAGCTGTTTTTT. Its translation is CASSLARLAKGGSTGELFF. V usage is TRBV7-9 and J usage is TRBJ2-2; D possibly corresponds to TRBD2 (7 bases). V was shortened by 0 bases and J by 4 bases, with 21 bases between the two germline ends. The germline gives CDR1 SEHNR, CDR2 FQNEAQ (reference sequence). This CDR3 comprises 19 residues. Drawing the rest from reference TRBV7-9 and TRBJ2-2, the complete variable domain is DTGVSQNPRHKITKRGQNVTFRCDPISEHNRLYWYRQTLGQGPEFLTYFQNEAQLEKSRLLSDRFSAERPKGSFSTLEIQRTEQGDSAMYLCASSLARLAKGGSTGELFFGEGSRLTVL.